This TCR beta chain comes out of a study of molecular identifiers for immune sequencing clone quantification. Using a CD8+CD4-CCR7+CD45RA+ phenotype, naive CD8 T cells were sorted. For bulk TCR libraries, previously described methods and listed TCR primers were used. TCRdb itself ran the PCR reads through MiXCR, one entry per CDR3 protein. The sample carries about 640,000 distinct CDR3 sequences, about 20% recorded once. On this clonotype itself: The CDR3 carries no conserved terminal phenylalanine or tryptophan, so it likely arises from a read error.

Per germline, CDR1 SGDLS and CDR2 YYNGEE. The CDR3 is 18 amino acids. Trimming cost V 0 bases and J 4 bases; bases outside gene matches: 14. This TCR was sampled from a human donor in good health. Some libraries in this study had Jurkat cell RNA spiked in. Sample: naive CD8+ T cells from blood, with Jurkat cell RNA spiked in. Specified subset: FACS-sorted CD8+CD4-CCR7+CD45RA+ naive T cells. V gene TRBV9 combines with J gene TRBJ1-2, with 8 bases aligning to TRBD1. The CDR3 coding sequence is TGTGCCAGCAGCGTAGAAGCACGGACAGGGTTATTAGCCTATGGCTACACCCTC. This gives the protein CASSVEARTGLLAYGYTL.